This paragraph covers one TCR beta chain sequence. CDR3 size: 15 residues. Germline values: CDR1 SNHLY, CDR2 FYNNEI. V was pared by 5 bases and J by 1 base, with 13 bases between. The data are from a study of T cells in pancreatic ductal adenocarcinoma. The method was immunoSEQ multiplex PCR; TCRdb's version includes in-frame clones alone and lacks a portion of them. The sample comprises over 85,000 clones, more than 90% of which are singletons, and under 3.5% rests with the top ten. Selected pancreatic ductal adenocarcinoma patients had undergone surgery without neoadjuvant therapy. The clonotype was recovered from a human donor with pancreatic ductal adenocarcinoma. Sequencing input: PBMCs. The V gene is TRBV2, the J gene TRBJ2-3, with D maybe TRBD1 (6 bases). This CDR3 reads CASSHDRLRTDTQYF. For the CDR3, the DNA is TGTGCCAGCAGTCACGACAGGTTGCGCACAGATACGCAGTATTTT.